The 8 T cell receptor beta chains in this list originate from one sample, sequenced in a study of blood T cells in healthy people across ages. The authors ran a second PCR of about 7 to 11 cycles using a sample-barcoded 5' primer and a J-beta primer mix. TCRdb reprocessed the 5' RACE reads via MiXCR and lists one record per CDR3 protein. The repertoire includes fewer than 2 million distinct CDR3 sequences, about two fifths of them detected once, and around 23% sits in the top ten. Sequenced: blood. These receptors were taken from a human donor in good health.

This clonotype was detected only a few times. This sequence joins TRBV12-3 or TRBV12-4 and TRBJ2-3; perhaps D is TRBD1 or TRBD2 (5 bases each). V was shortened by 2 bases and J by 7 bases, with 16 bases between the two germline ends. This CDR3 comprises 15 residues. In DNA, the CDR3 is TGTGCCAGCAGTTTAATTAGTGGGGGTACGAATACGCAGTATTTT. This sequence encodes CASSLISGGTNTQYF.

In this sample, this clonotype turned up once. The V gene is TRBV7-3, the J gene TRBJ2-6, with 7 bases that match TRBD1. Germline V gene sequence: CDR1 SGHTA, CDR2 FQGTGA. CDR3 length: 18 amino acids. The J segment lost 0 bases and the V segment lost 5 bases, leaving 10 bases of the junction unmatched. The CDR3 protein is CASSPRTGINSGANVLTF. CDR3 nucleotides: TGTGCCAGCAGCCCGCGGACAGGCATAAACTCTGGGGCCAACGTCCTGACTTTC.

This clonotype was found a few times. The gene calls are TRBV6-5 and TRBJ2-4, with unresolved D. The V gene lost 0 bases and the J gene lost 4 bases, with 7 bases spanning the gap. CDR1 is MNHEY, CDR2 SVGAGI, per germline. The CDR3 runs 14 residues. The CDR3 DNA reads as TGTGCCAGCAGTTACTCGGGCCCGAAAAACATTCAGTACTTC. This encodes CASSYSGPKNIQYF.

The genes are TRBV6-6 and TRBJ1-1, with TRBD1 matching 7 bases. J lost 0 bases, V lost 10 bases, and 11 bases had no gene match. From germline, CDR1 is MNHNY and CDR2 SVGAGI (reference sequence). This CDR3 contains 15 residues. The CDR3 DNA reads TGTGCCACCCTACGAGGGACAGCCATGAACACTGAAGCTTTCTTT. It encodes CATLRGTAMNTEAFF.

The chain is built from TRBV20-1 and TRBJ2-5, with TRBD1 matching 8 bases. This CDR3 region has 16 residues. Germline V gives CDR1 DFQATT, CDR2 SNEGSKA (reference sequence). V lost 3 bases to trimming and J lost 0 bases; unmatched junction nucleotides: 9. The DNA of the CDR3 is TGCAGTGCTAGGGCAGACAGGGGCCAAGACCAAGAGACCCAGTACTTC. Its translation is CSARADRGQDQETQYF.

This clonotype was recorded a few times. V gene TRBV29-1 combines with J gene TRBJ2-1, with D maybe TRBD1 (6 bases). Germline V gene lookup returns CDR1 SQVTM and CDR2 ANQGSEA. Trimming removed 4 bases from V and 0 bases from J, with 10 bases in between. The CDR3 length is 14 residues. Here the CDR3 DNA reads TGCAGCGTTGTATGGACAGCCTCCTACAATGAGCAGTTCTTC. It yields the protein CSVVWTASYNEQFF.

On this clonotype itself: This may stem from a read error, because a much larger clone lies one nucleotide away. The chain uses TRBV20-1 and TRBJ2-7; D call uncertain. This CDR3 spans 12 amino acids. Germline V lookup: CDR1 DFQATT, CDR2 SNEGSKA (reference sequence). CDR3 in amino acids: CSAIVSSYKQYF. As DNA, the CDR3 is TGCAGTGCTATCGTAAGCTCCTACAAGCAGTACTTC.

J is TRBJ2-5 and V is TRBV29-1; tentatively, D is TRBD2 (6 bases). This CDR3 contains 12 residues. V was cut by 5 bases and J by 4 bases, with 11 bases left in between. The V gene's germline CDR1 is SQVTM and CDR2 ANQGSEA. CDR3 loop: CSVRDGGETQYF. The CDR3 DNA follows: TGCAGCGTTCGCGACGGGGGAGAGACCCAGTACTTC.